The 4 T cell receptor beta chains reported below all come from one sample, sequenced in a study of response to subunit inactivated influenza vaccine. TCRdb fed the RT-PCR reads into MiXCR, producing one record per CDR3 protein. Here the sample spans about 620,000 distinct CDR3 sequences, 10% to 15% being singletons. The sample here was PBMCs from blood, taken on the day of vaccination. The receptor set was obtained from a man aged 50 to 60 who received an inactivated influenza vaccine.

There are a few counts of this clonotype. This rearrangement joins TRBV19 to TRBJ1-1, with D hard to call. The CDR3 sequence is 14 residues long. Trimming cost V 0 bases and J 3 bases, with 8 bases left between them. Germline CDR1 and CDR2: LNHDA and SQIVND (reference sequence). The CDR3 DNA follows: TGTGCCAGTAGTATAGACCGTGGGGACACTGAAGCTTTCTTT. Encoded protein: CASSIDRGDTEAFF.

The V gene is TRBV5-1, the J gene TRBJ2-3; the D gene is possibly TRBD1 (6 bases). V was shortened by 7 bases and J by 4 bases, with 13 bases between the two germline ends. Germline V gives CDR1 SGHRS, CDR2 YFSETQ. The CDR3 totals 13 residues. As DNA, the CDR3 is TGCGCCAGCGGTACAGGGAACTCAGATACGCAGTATTTT. It yields the protein CASGTGNSDTQYF.

This clonotype was detected only a few times. The V and J genes are TRBV24-1 and TRBJ2-5, with D tentatively TRBD2 (6 bases). The germline V gene has CDR1 KGHDR and CDR2 SFDVKD. The CDR3 is 15 residues long. Between the trimmed V and J ends, which lost 3 bases and 5 bases, there was a span of 15 bases. This chain's CDR3 is CATSDPTTGGETQYF. CDR3 DNA: TGTGCCACCAGTGATCCGACAACAGGAGGGGAGACCCAGTACTTC.

This clonotype has only a few counts. The chain links TRBV12-3 or TRBV12-4 to TRBJ2-6; D may be TRBD1 (6 bases). Trimming cost V 9 bases and J 2 bases, with 11 bases left between them. This CDR3 spans 14 amino acids. The CDR3 protein is CASTGKTGANVLTF. For the CDR3, the DNA is TGTGCCAGTACAGGGAAGACTGGGGCCAACGTCCTGACTTTC.